Presented here are 18 T cell receptor beta chains from one specimen sequenced in a study of tumor-infiltrating lymphocytes in localized non-small cell lung cancer. Profiled with immunoSEQ multiplex PCR; TCRdb holds only in-frame clones, not every one. This table holds around 16,000 clones, 73% found once. Sample: lung tumor tissue. These receptors originate from a human donor with non-small cell lung cancer.

This rearrangement joins TRBV30 to TRBJ2-7, with D possibly being TRBD1 (5 bases). Trimming cost V 4 bases and J 2 bases, with 9 bases left between them. This CDR3 spans 12 amino acids. Germline CDR1 reads GTSNPN; CDR2 reads SVGIG (reference sequence). CDR3 sequence: CAWTGQAYEQYF. In DNA form, the CDR3 reads TGTGCCTGGACAGGACAAGCCTACGAGCAGTACTTC.

The chain recombines TRBV5-1 with TRBJ2-3, with D uncertain. V was shortened by 0 bases and J by 3 bases, with 11 bases between the two germline ends. CDR3 length equals 15 residues. Germline V CDR1 and CDR2: SGHRS, YFSETQ. CDR3 amino acids: CASSLAAPWTDTQYF. The CDR3 DNA sequence: TGCGCCAGCAGCTTGGCAGCGCCGTGGACAGATACGCAGTATTTT. The full variable domain, with the rest looked up from reference TRBV5-1 and TRBJ2-3, is KAGVTQTPRYLIKTRGQQVTLSCSPISGHRSVSWYQQTPGQGLQFLFEYFSETQRNKGNFPGRFSGRQFSNSRSEMNVSTLELGDSALYLCASSLAAPWTDTQYFGPGTRLTVL.

V and J are TRBV9 and TRBJ1-5; D gene uncertain. V gave up 0 bases and J gave up 1 base, with 5 bases separating them. This CDR3 contains 14 residues. Germline CDR1 and CDR2: SGDLS and YYNGEE. This CDR3 reads CASSVDESNQPQHF. The CDR3 nucleotides read TGTGCCAGCAGCGTAGACGAGAGCAATCAGCCCCAGCATTTT. Full variable domain (missing parts from reference TRBV9 and TRBJ1-5): DSGVTQTPKHLITATGQRVTLRCSPRSGDLSVYWYQQSLDQGLQFLIQYYNGEERAKGNILERFSAQQFPDLHSELNLSSLELGDSALYFCASSVDESNQPQHFGDGTRLSIL.

The V call is TRBV7-3, the J call TRBJ2-3, with 12 bases that match TRBD1. The CDR3 consists of 16 residues. CDR1 and CDR2 from the germline V gene are SGHTA and FQGTGA. The junction had 8 bases not matched to a gene; V was cut back by 6 bases and J by 4 bases. DNA for the CDR3: TGTGCCAGCAGTCCGGGACAGGGGGCAGGGGCAGATACGCAGTATTTT. Encoded protein: CASSPGQGAGADTQYF.

This chain joins TRBV19 and TRBJ2-7; TRBD2 matches 10 bases. The CDR3 is 13 residues long. Germline CDR1 reads LNHDA; CDR2 reads SQIVND (reference sequence). V was clipped by 5 bases and J by 6 bases; unmatched bases: 4. The CDR3: CASSSLAGAEQYF. The CDR3 DNA follows: TGTGCCAGTAGTTCCCTAGCGGGGGCCGAGCAGTACTTC.

V and J are TRBV5-1 and TRBJ1-1, with D perhaps TRBD1 (6 bases). CDR1 is SGHRS, CDR2 YFSETQ, per germline. This CDR3 is 14 amino acids long. V lost 4 bases to trimming and J lost 1 base, with 11 bases between them. The CDR3, as DNA: TGCGCCAGCAGCATACAGGGTCGGAACACTGAAGCTTTCTTT. Translation: CASSIQGRNTEAFF.

The J gene is TRBJ2-5, the V gene TRBV19; 13 bases align to TRBD2. CDR1 is LNHDA, CDR2 SQIVND, per germline (reference sequence). The CDR3 is 16 amino acids. The junction had 3 bases not matched to a gene; V was cut back by 5 bases and J by 0 bases. The CDR3 sequence is CASSPGLAGDQETQYF. DNA of the CDR3: TGTGCCAGTAGTCCCGGACTAGCGGGGGACCAAGAGACCCAGTACTTC.

This clone appeared a single time. This chain connects TRBV6-5 to TRBJ2-7, with 9 bases fitting TRBD1. Germline V gives CDR1 MNHEY, CDR2 SVGAGI. The CDR3 spans 15 residues. The V gene end was trimmed by 5 bases and the J gene end by 4 bases; junction bases not matched to a gene: 9. The CDR3 sequence is CASSPYTGGKYEQYF. DNA of the CDR3: TGTGCCAGCAGTCCATACACAGGGGGCAAATACGAGCAGTACTTC.

This clone has just a few counts. The chain employs TRBV27 and TRBJ2-1, with TRBD1 identical over 10 bases. Trimming at V came to 3 bases and at J to 7 bases, leaving 6 bases not matched to a gene. Germline loops: CDR1 MNHEY, CDR2 SMNVEV (reference sequence). The CDR3 loop spans 15 amino acids. This CDR3 is CASSFGTGAGNEQFF. The CDR3 DNA reads TGTGCCAGCAGTTTTGGGACAGGGGCCGGGAATGAGCAGTTCTTC.

CDR3 amino acids: CASSVRPLREQFF. CDR3 DNA sequence: TGTGCCAGCAGTGTCCGACCCCTAAGGGAGCAGTTCTTC. The J gene is TRBJ2-1, the V gene TRBV2; D unresolved. V was pared by 4 bases and J by 10 bases, with 14 bases between. There are 13 residues in the CDR3. Looked up from germline, CDR1 is SNHLY and CDR2 is FYNNEI.

This chain connects TRBV4-2 to TRBJ2-2; 7 nucleotides match TRBD1. The V gene's germline CDR1 is LGHNA and CDR2 YNFKEQ. Trimming at V came to 3 bases and at J to 1 base, leaving 5 bases not matched to a gene. This CDR3 region has 16 residues. CDR3 bases: TGTGCCAGCAGCCAGACAGGGAGAGGGAACACCGGGGAGCTGTTTTTT. Protein sequence: CASSQTGRGNTGELFF.

This chain connects TRBV19 to TRBJ1-4; 9 nucleotides match TRBD1. Germline CDR1 and CDR2: LNHDA and SQIVND (reference sequence). V shed 7 bases, J shed 6 bases, and the junction held 3 bases outside the gene matches. CDR3 size: 13 residues. CDR3 sequence reads: CASTGTGYEKLFF. The CDR3, as DNA: TGTGCCAGTACCGGGACAGGGTATGAAAAACTGTTTTTT.

V is TRBV11-2 and J is TRBJ1-4, with D maybe TRBD1 (6 bases). This CDR3 has 14 amino acids. V was trimmed by 4 bases and J by 7 bases, leaving 13 bases between them. The germline V gene has CDR1 SGHAT and CDR2 FQNNGV. In DNA, the CDR3 is TGTGCCAGCAGCTCACAGGGAGGCGGTGAAAAACTGTTTTTT. This sequence encodes CASSSQGGGEKLFF.

The J gene is TRBJ2-2, the V gene TRBV5-6, with 7 bases matching TRBD2. This CDR3 has 16 amino acids. Looked up from germline, CDR1 is SGHDT and CDR2 is YYEEEE. V lost 0 bases and J lost 9; bases outside the gene matches: 11. The CDR3 here is CASSLGLLASGRELFF. Written as DNA, the CDR3 is TGTGCCAGCAGCTTGGGTTTACTAGCGTCGGGGCGGGAGCTGTTTTTT.

The genes are TRBV28 and TRBJ1-1, with TRBD1 matching 7 bases. The CDR3 covers 15 residues. The germline gives CDR1 MDHEN, CDR2 SYDVKM. After removal of 5 bases from V and 3 bases from J, the junction contained 9 bases not matched to a gene. CDR3 sequence reads: CASSKGTAPDTEAFF. The CDR3 DNA reads as TGTGCCAGCAGTAAAGGGACAGCGCCTGACACTGAAGCTTTCTTT.

V is TRBV5-1 and J is TRBJ2-3, with 10 bases matching TRBD2. Losses at the gene ends were 0 bases for V and 1 base for J; bases not matched to a gene: 8. CDR1 and CDR2 (germline): SGHRS, YFSETQ. The CDR3 contains 18 residues. This chain's CDR3 is CASSLGASGSGGTDTQYF. CDR3 in DNA: TGCGCCAGCAGCTTGGGGGCTAGCGGGAGCGGGGGCACAGATACGCAGTATTTT.

V usage is TRBV9 and J usage is TRBJ2-3; 7 bases agree with TRBD1. CDR1 is SGDLS, CDR2 YYNGEE, per germline. V trimming: 4 bases; J trimming: 3 bases; junction bases outside the gene matches: 8. CDR3 length: 15 amino acids. The CDR3 region has the DNA TGTGCCAGCAGCCTGACAGGGACACCTACAGATACGCAGTATTTT. Its translation: CASSLTGTPTDTQYF.

For the CDR3, the DNA is TGCAGCGTCATAAACCCCCACTCTAGCGGGGGGACCTACGAGCAGTACTTC. The encoded protein is CSVINPHSSGGTYEQYF. The V and J genes are TRBV29-1 and TRBJ2-5; TRBD2 aligns across 11 bases. The J call may be in error: the DNA end matches TRBJ2-7 better. Germline CDR1 reads SQVTM; CDR2 reads ANQGSEA. The CDR3 sequence is 17 residues long.